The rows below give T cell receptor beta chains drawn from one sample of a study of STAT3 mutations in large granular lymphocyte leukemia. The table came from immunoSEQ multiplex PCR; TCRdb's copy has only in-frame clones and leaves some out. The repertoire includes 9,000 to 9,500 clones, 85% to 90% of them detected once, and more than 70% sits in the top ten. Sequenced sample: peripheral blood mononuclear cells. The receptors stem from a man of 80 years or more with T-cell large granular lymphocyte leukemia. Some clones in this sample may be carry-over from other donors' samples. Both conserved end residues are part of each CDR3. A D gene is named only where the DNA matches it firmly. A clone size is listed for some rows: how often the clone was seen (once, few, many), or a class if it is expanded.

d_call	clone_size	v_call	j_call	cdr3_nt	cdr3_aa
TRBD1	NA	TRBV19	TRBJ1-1	TGTGCCAGTAGTCCTTTGACAGGGTCGAACACTGAAGCTTTCTTT	CASSPLTGSNTEAFF
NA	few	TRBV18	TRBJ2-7	TGTGCCAGCTCACCACTTCAGGGGATCGAGCAGTACTTC	CASSPLQGIEQYF
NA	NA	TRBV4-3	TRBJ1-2	TGCGCCAGCAGCCAAGATCTGGCAGATTTAAACTATGGCTACACCTTC	CASSQDLADLNYGYTF
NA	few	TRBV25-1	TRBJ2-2	TGTGCCAGCAAAGGGTACTCCGGGGAGCTGTTTTTT	CASKGYSGELFF
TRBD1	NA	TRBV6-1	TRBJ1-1	TGTGCCAGCAGTGTTTCCGGGACAGGGTTCTCGAACACTGAAGCTTTCTTT	CASSVSGTGFSNTEAFF
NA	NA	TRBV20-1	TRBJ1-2	TGCAGTGCTACGCCTACGGGTGGCTACACCTTC	CSATPTGGYTF
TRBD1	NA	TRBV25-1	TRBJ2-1	TGTGCCAGCAGTGACCTCGACAGGGCTAATGAGCAGTTCTTC	CASSDLDRANEQFF
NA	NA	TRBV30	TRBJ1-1	TGTGCCTGGACCCATTTGACCGCCCTGGGGACTGAAGCTTTCTTT	CAWTHLTALGTEAFF
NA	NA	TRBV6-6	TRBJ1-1	TGTGCCAGCAGTTACTCGATGGGGGCTGTCACTGAAGCTTTCTTT	CASSYSMGAVTEAFF
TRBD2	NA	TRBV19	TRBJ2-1	TGTGCCAGTAGTATCCCGGCGGGCGGGGGTGTTTCCTACAATGAGCAGTTCTTC	CASSIPAGGGVSYNEQFF
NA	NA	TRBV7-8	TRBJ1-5	TGTGCCAGCAGCCCTCGCCGCGGGGGTAGGAGCAATCAGCCCCAGCATTTT	CASSPRRGGRSNQPQHF
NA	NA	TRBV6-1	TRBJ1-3	TGTGCCAGCAGTGAAGAACCCCCAGGGGCTAGCTATGGAAACACCATATATTTT	CASSEEPPGASYGNTIYF